These T cell receptor beta chains were read from a single sample in a study of molecular identifiers for immune sequencing clone quantification. TCRdb called the PCR reads again in MiXCR, with one record for every CDR3 protein. The sample has hundreds of thousands of distinct CDR3 sequences; 15% to 20% are singletons. Sequences were obtained from naive CD8+ T cells from blood, with Jurkat cell RNA spiked in. These receptors all stem from a human donor in good health. Some libraries in this study had Jurkat cell RNA spiked in. CDR3s include the opening cysteine and the closing phenylalanine or tryptophan. Each record gives: J gene, clone size, D gene, V gene, CDR3 protein, CDR3 DNA. A D gene is named only where the DNA matches it firmly. Some rows have no size entry. The others give once, few or many, or a class for an expanded clone.

TRBJ1-5 | many | TRBD1 | TRBV4-3 | CASSQDRGHSNQPQHF | TGCGCCAGCAGCCAAGATAGGGGGCACAGCAATCAGCCCCAGCATTTT
TRBJ2-7 | many | NA | TRBV29-1 | CSARAESSYEQYF | TGCAGCGCCAGAGCGGAAAGCTCCTACGAGCAGTACTTC
TRBJ1-5 | NA | NA | TRBV25-1 | CASSEAGQPNQPQHF | TGTGCCAGCAGTGAAGCGGGGCAGCCCAATCAGCCCCAGCATTTT
TRBJ2-1 | many | TRBD2 | TRBV30 | CAWTSGNLEQFF | TGTGCCTGGACTAGCGGGAATCTTGAGCAGTTCTTC
TRBJ2-3 | few | NA | TRBV9 | CASTPGAFASTDTQYF | TGTGCCAGCACCCCAGGGGCATTTGCTAGCACAGATACGCAGTATTTT
TRBJ2-1 | many | NA | TRBV21-1 | CASRKVRAGGCNEQFF | TGTGCCAGCAGAAAAGTCCGTGCGGGAGGGTGTAATGAGCAGTTCTTC
TRBJ2-3 | many | TRBD2 | TRBV20-1 | CSARTSGRNTDTQYF | TGCAGTGCTAGAACTAGCGGGAGGAACACAGATACGCAGTATTTT
TRBJ2-1 | NA | TRBD2 | TRBV4-3 | CASSQEVMLAGVVHEQFF | TGCGCCAGCAGCCAAGAAGTCATGCTAGCGGGAGTTGTCCATGAGCAGTTCTTC
TRBJ2-3 | NA | TRBD2 | TRBV2 | CASSASGPLAGAPDTQYF | TGTGCCAGCAGTGCGAGTGGGCCGTTAGCGGGGGCCCCAGATACGCAGTATTTT
TRBJ2-7 | NA | NA | TRBV5-4 | CASSLGRGFSYEQYF | TGTGCCAGCAGCTTGGGTCGGGGTTTCTCCTACGAGCAGTACTTC
TRBJ2-5 | few | TRBD2 | TRBV11-2 | CASSLTMGLAGEETQYF | TGTGCCAGCAGCTTAACCATGGGACTAGCGGGTGAAGAGACCCAGTACTTC
TRBJ2-7 | few | NA | TRBV4-1 | CASSQESGVGYEQYF | TGCGCCAGCAGCCAAGAGTCAGGGGTCGGCTACGAGCAGTACTTC
TRBJ2-1 | few | NA | TRBV19 | CASIGTSHDNEQFF | TGTGCCAGTATTGGGACTTCCCATGACAATGAGCAGTTCTTC
TRBJ2-5 | many | NA | TRBV28 | CASSLWGKNEETQYF | TGTGCCAGCAGTTTATGGGGGAAAAATGAAGAGACCCAGTACTTC
TRBJ2-7 | many | NA | TRBV5-1 | CASSPWDTVGEQYF | TGCGCCAGCAGCCCATGGGACACCGTGGGGGAGCAGTACTTC
TRBJ1-2 | many | NA | TRBV12-3/TRBV12-4 | CASSLTAHYGYTF | TGTGCCAGCAGCTTGACAGCACACTATGGCTACACCTTC
TRBJ1-1 | many | TRBD1 | TRBV27 | CASSSNRGIVVSTEAFF | TGTGCCAGCAGTTCTAACAGGGGGATAGTTGTGAGCACTGAAGCTTTCTTT
TRBJ2-7 | few | NA | TRBV29-1 | CSVWTESLNQQYF | TGCAGCGTGTGGACGGAGTCCCTCAATCAGCAGTACTTC
TRBJ2-3 | many | TRBD1 | TRBV4-3 | CASSQAFGQGATTDTQYF | TGCGCCAGCAGCCAAGCGTTCGGACAGGGGGCAACTACAGATACGCAGTATTTT
TRBJ2-7 | many | NA | TRBV29-1 | CSVVGSGEQYF | TGCAGCGTTGTGGGGTCCGGCGAGCAGTACTTC
TRBJ2-4 | many | NA | TRBV5-1 | CASSLTGAKNIQYF | TGCGCCAGCAGCTTGACAGGGGCCAAAAACATTCAGTACTTC
TRBJ1-4 | many | NA | TRBV20-1 | CSARDMRQPNEKLFF | TGCAGTGCTAGAGATATGAGGCAGCCAAATGAAAAACTGTTTTTT
TRBJ2-2 | few | TRBD2 | TRBV19 | CASNRAGEGTGELFF | TGTGCCAGTAATAGGGCGGGAGAGGGCACCGGGGAGCTGTTTTTT
TRBJ2-1 | NA | TRBD1 | TRBV13 | CASSLSTGGYNEQFF | TGTGCCAGCAGCTTATCGACAGGGGGGTACAATGAGCAGTTCTTC
TRBJ1-1 | NA | NA | TRBV9 | CASSVEDSNTEAFF | TGTGCCAGCAGCGTAGAGGACAGTAACACTGAAGCTTTCTTT
TRBJ1-5 | NA | NA | TRBV27 | CASSFVGSQPQHF | TGTGCCAGCAGTTTTGTGGGCAGTCAGCCCCAGCATTTT
TRBJ1-5 | many | NA | TRBV23-1 | CASVGSDSNQPQHF | TGCGCCAGCGTAGGTTCAGATAGCAATCAGCCCCAGCATTTT
TRBJ2-7 | few | NA | TRBV27 | CASSLSPYYEQYF | TGTGCCAGCAGTTTATCACCATACTACGAGCAGTACTTC
TRBJ2-7 | many | NA | TRBV6-6 | CASSYSPGNGQYF | TGTGCCAGCAGTTACTCACCAGGGAATGGCCAGTACTTC
TRBJ2-7 | few | NA | TRBV27 | CASYPTGTPDEQYF | TGTGCCAGCTACCCAACAGGGACCCCCGACGAGCAGTACTTC
TRBJ2-1 | NA | NA | TRBV12-3/TRBV12-4 | CASSISANERFF | TGTGCCAGCAGCATTAGCGCAAATGAGCGGTTCTTC
TRBJ2-3 | many | NA | TRBV11-2 | CASSLDEGRGDTQYF | TGTGCCAGCAGCTTAGATGAGGGGCGGGGAGATACGCAGTATTTT
TRBJ2-1 | many | NA | TRBV20-1 | CSARVVSVDNEQFF | TGCAGTGCTAGAGTGGTGTCGGTTGACAATGAGCAGTTCTTC
TRBJ2-7 | many | NA | TRBV6-2/TRBV6-3 | CASTRAYEQYF | TGTGCCAGCACCAGAGCCTACGAGCAGTACTTC
TRBJ2-7 | many | NA | TRBV7-9 | CASSWGPDYEQYF | TGTGCCAGCAGCTGGGGCCCCGACTACGAGCAGTACTTC
TRBJ2-7 | many | NA | TRBV28 | CASSNRVGAYEQYF | TGTGCCAGCAGTAACAGGGTTGGGGCCTACGAGCAGTACTTC
TRBJ1-2 | many | NA | TRBV6-5 | CASSPTGGLHINTF | TGTGCCAGCAGCCCCACCGGGGGCCTCCATATCAACACCTTC
TRBJ2-5 | many | NA | TRBV20-1 | CSQTGQQETQYF | TGCAGCCAAACCGGACAGCAAGAGACCCAGTACTTC
TRBJ2-3 | NA | TRBD2 | TRBV3-1 | CASSQESPGLAATWDTQYF | TGTGCCAGCAGCCAAGAATCGCCGGGACTAGCGGCGACATGGGATACGCAGTATTTT
TRBJ2-7 | many | NA | TRBV7-6 | CASSSRMGEQYF | TGTGCCAGCAGCTCCCGAATGGGAGAGCAGTACTTC
TRBJ2-5 | many | TRBD2 | TRBV4-1 | CASSQDLAGGQETQYF | TGCGCCAGCAGCCAAGATCTAGCGGGGGGCCAAGAGACCCAGTACTTC
TRBJ2-5 | NA | TRBD2 | TRBV19 | CASSIGGGSSETQYF | TGTGCCAGTAGTATAGGCGGCGGGAGTTCTGAGACCCAGTACTTC
TRBJ2-7 | few | NA | TRBV5-6 | CASSRPPSGDEQYF | TGTGCCAGCAGTCGACCTCCGAGCGGCGACGAGCAGTACTTC
TRBJ1-1 | many | NA | TRBV28 | CASSAAEVLMNTEAFF | TGTGCCAGCAGTGCGGCCGAGGTCTTGATGAACACTGAAGCTTTCTTT
TRBJ2-3 | few | TRBD1 | TRBV7-9 | CASGSGQDTDTQYF | TGTGCCAGCGGCTCGGGACAGGACACAGATACGCAGTATTTT
TRBJ2-5 | many | NA | TRBV5-4 | CASRLYDQETQYF | TGTGCCAGCCGACTCTACGATCAAGAGACCCAGTACTTC
TRBJ2-3 | many | TRBD2 | TRBV29-1 | CSACGGNTDTQYF | TGCAGCGCCTGCGGGGGAAATACAGATACGCAGTATTTT
TRBJ2-2 | many | TRBD1 | TRBV29-1 | CSARQGAYGELFF | TGCAGCGCCCGACAGGGGGCTTACGGGGAGCTGTTTTTT
TRBJ1-4 | few | NA | TRBV12-3/TRBV12-4 | CASSHDPGLAINEKLFF | TGTGCCAGCAGCCATGACCCGGGACTAGCGATTAATGAAAAACTGTTTTTT